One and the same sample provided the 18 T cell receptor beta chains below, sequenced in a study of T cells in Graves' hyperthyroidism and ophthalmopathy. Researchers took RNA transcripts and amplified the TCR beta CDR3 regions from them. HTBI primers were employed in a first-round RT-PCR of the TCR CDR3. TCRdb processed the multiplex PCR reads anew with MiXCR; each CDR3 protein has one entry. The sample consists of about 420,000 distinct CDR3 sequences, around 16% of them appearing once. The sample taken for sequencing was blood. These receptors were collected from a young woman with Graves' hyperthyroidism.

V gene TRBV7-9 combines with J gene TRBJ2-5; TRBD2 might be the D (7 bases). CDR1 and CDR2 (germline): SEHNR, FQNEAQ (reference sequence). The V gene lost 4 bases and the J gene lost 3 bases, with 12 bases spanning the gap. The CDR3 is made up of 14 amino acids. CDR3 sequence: CASSWRGHKETQYF. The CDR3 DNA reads TGTGCCAGCAGCTGGCGGGGGCACAAAGAGACCCAGTACTTC.

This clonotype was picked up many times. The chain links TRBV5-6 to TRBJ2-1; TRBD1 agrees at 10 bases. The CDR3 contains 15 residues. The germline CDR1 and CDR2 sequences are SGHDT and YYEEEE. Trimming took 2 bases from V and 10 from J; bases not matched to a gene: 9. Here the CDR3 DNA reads TGTGCCAGCAGCTTAATGGGACAGGGGCTTAAGGAGCAGTTCTTC. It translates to CASSLMGQGLKEQFF.

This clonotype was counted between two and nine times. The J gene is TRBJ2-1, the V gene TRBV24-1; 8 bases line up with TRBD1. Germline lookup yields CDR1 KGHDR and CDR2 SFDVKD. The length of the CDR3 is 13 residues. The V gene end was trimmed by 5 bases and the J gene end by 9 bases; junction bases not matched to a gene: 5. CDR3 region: CATSAGGLVEQFF. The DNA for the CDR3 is TGTGCCACCAGTGCAGGGGGCCTGGTTGAGCAGTTCTTC.

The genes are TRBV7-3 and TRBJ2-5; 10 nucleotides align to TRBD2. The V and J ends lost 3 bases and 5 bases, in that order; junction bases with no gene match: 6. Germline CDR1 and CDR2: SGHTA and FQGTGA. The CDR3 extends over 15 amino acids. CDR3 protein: CASSLGWTSGETQYF. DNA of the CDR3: TGTGCCAGCAGCTTGGGGTGGACTAGCGGCGAGACCCAGTACTTC. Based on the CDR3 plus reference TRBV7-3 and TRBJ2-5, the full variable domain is GAGVSQTPSNKVTEKGKYVELRCDPISGHTALYWYRQSLGQGPEFLIYFQGTGAADDSGLPNDRFFAVRPEGSVSTLKIQRTERGDSAVYLCASSLGWTSGETQYFGPGTRLLVL.

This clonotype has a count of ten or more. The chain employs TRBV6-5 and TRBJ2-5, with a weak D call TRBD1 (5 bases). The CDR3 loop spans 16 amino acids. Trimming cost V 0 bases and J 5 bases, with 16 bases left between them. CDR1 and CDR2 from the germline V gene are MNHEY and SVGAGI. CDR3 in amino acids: CASSYSTSQGQETQYF. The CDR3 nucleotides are TGTGCCAGCAGTTACTCGACTTCCCAGGGTCAGGAGACCCAGTACTTC.

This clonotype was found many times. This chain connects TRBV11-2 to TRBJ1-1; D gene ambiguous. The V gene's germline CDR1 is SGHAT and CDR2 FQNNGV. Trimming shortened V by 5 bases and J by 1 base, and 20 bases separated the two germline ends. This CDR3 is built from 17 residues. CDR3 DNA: TGTGCCAGCAGCCGTCGGGTCTCGTATCGTTCGAACACTGAAGCTTTCTTT. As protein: CASSRRVSYRSNTEAFF.

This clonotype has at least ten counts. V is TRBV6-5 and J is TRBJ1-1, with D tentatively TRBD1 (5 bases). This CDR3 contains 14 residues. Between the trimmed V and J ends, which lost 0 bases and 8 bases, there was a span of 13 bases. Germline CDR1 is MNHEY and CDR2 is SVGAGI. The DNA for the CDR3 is TGTGCCAGCAGTTACTCGAGGGGCCAGGAGGAAGCTTTCTTT. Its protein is CASSYSRGQEEAFF.

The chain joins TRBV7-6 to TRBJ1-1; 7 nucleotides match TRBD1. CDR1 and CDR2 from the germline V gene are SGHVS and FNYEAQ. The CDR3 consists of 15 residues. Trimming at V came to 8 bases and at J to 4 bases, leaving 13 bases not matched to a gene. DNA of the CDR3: TGTGCCAGCTCGGAGTTTACAGGGGTAGGCACTGAAGCTTTCTTT. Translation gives CASSEFTGVGTEAFF. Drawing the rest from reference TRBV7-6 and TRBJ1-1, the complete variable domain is GAGVSQSPRYKVTKRGQDVALRCDPISGHVSLYWYRQALGQGPEFLTYFNYEAQQDKSGLPNDRFSAERPEGSISTLTIQRTEQRDSAMYRCASSEFTGVGTEAFFGQGTRLTVV.

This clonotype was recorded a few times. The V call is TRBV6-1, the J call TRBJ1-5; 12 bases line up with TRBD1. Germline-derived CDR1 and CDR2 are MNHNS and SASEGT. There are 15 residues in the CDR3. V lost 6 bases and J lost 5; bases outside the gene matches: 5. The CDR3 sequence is CASSRDRGLDQPQHF. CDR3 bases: TGTGCCAGCAGCCGGGACAGGGGGCTGGATCAGCCCCAGCATTTT.

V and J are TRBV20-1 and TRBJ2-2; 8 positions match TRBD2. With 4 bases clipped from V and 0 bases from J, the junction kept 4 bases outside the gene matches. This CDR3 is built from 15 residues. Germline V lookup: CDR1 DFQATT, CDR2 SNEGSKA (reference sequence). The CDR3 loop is CSAIRAGANTGELFF. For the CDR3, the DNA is TGCAGTGCTATAAGAGCGGGGGCGAACACCGGGGAGCTGTTTTTT.

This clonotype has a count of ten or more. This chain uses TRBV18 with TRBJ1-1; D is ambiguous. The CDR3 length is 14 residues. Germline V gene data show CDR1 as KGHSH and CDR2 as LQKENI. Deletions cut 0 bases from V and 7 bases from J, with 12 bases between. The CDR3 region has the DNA TGTGCCAGCTCACCACCGAGGCCGCAGAATGAAGCTTTCTTT. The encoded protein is CASSPPRPQNEAFF.

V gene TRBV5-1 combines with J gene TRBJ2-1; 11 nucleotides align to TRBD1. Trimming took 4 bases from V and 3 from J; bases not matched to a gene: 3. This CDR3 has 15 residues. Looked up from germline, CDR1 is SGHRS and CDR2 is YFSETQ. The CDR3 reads CASSRDRGGYNEQFF. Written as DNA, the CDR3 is TGCGCCAGCAGCCGGGACAGGGGGGGCTACAATGAGCAGTTCTTC.

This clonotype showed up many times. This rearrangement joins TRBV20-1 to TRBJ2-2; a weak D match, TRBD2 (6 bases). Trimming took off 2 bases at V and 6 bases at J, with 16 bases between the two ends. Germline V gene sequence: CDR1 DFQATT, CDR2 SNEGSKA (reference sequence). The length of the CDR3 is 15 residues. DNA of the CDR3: TGCAGTGCTAGACCACCCGGGCCGGGGGCCGGGGAGCTGTTTTTT. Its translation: CSARPPGPGAGELFF.

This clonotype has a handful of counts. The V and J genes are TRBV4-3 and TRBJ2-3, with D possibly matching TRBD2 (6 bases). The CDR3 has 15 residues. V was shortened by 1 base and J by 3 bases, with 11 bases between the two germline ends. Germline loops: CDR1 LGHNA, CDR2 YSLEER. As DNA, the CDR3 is TGCGCCAGCAGCCAAGTGTCGGGAGCTACAGATACGCAGTATTTT. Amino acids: CASSQVSGATDTQYF.

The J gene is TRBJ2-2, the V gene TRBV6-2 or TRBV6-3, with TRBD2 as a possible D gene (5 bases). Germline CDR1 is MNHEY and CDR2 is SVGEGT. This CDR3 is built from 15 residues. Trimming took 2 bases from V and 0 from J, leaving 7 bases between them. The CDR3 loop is CASSYILANTGELFF. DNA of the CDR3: TGTGCCAGCAGTTACATACTAGCGAACACCGGGGAGCTGTTTTTT.

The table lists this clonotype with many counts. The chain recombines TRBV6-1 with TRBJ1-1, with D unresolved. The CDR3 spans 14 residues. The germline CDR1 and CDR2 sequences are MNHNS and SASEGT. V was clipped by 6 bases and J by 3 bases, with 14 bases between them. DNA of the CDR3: TGTGCCAGCAGGGAGGGAAGGCCGGACACTGAAGCTTTCTTT. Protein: CASREGRPDTEAFF.

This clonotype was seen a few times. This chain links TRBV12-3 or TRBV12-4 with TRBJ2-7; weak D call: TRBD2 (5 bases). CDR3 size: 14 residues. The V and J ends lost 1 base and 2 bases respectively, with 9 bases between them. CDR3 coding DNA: TGTGCCAGCAGTTTAGGCGGGCCTCCCTACGAGCAGTACTTC. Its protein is CASSLGGPPYEQYF.

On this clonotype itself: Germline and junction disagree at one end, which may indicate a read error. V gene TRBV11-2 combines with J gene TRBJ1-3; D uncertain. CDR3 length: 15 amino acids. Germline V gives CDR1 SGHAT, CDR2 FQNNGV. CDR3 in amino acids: CASTLLGYSGNAIYF. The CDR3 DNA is TGTGCCAGCACCTTACTGGGTTACTCTGGAAACGCCATATATTTT. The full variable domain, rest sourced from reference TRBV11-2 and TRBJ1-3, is EAGVAQSPRYKIIEKRQSVAFWCNPISGHATLYWYQQILGQGPKLLIQFQNNGVVDDSQLPKDRFSAERLKGVDSTLKIQPAKLEDSAVYLCASTLLGYSGNAIYFGEGSWLTVV.